Reported below is one T cell receptor beta chain. Researchers ran the PCR with 60 Vbeta and 13 Jbeta primers. Profiling relied on immunoSEQ multiplex PCR, and the TCRdb table lists in-frame clones only, not all of them. The sample lists 210,000 or so clones, over 65% occurring once. The sample comes from a study of cytomegalovirus exposure and HLA in healthy donors. The V and J ends lost 5 bases and 6 bases respectively, with 17 bases between them. Germline lookup yields CDR1 SEHNR and CDR2 FQNEAQ (reference sequence). This CDR3 has 15 residues. Sequenced input: PBMCs. The TCR comes from a man aged 35 to 55 in good health and CMV-seronegative. The J gene is TRBJ1-5, the V gene TRBV7-9; D is ambiguous. Here the CDR3 reads CASSPGSGLGQPQHF. The DNA of the CDR3 is TGTGCCAGCAGCCCAGGATCTGGGTTAGGTCAGCCCCAGCATTTT.